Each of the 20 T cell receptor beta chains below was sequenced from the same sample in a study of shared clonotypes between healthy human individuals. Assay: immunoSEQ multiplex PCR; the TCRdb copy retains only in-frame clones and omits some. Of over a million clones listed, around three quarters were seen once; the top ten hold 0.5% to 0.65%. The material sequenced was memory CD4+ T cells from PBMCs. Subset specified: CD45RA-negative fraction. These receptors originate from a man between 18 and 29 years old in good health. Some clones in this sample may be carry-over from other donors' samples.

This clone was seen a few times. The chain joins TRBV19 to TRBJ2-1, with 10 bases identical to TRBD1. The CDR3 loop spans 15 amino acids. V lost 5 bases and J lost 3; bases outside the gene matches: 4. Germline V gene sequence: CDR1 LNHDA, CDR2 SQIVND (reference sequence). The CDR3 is CASSDRDRGYNEQFF. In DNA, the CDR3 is TGTGCCAGTAGTGACCGGGACAGGGGCTACAATGAGCAGTTCTTC.

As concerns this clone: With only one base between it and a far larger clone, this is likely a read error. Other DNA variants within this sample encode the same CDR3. The DNA of the CDR3 is TGTGCCAGCAGTTCCCAAGAGACCCAGTACTTC. Residues: CASSSQETQYF. V usage is TRBV5-6 and J usage is TRBJ2-5; D gene ambiguous. In germline, CDR1 is SGHDT, CDR2 YYEEEE. V gave up 5 bases and J gave up 1 base, with 3 bases separating them. The CDR3 has 11 residues. Looking up the rest from reference TRBV5-6 and TRBJ2-5 gives the full variable domain: DAGVTQSPTHLIKTRGQQVTLRCSPKSGHDTVSWYQQALGQGPQFIFQYYEEEERQRGNFPDRFSGHQFPNYSSELNVNALLLGDSALYLCASSSQETQYFGPGTRLLVL.

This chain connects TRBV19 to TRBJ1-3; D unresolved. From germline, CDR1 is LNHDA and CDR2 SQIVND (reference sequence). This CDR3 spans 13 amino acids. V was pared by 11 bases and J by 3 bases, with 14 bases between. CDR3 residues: CACSVRDGNTIYF. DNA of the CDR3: TGTGCCTGCTCTGTGAGGGATGGAAACACCATATATTTT.

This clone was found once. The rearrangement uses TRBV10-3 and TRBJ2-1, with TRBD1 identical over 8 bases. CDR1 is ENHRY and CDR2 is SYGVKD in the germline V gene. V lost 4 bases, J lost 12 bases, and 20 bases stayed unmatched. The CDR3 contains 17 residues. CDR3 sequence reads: CAISGGRGSGGEEAQFF. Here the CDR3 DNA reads TGTGCCATCAGTGGTGGAAGGGGGTCAGGGGGCGAGGAGGCGCAGTTCTTC.

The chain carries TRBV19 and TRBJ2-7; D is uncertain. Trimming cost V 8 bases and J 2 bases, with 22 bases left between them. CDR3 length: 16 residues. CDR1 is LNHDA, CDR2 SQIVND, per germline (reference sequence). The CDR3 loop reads CASFRLGSARPYEQYF. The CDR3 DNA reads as TGTGCCAGTTTCCGCCTCGGCAGCGCACGCCCCTACGAGCAGTACTTC.

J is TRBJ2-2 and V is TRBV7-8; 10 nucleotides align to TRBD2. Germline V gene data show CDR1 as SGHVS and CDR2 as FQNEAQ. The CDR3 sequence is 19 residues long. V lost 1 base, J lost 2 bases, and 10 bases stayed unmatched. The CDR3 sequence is CASSLGGLADFYNTGELFF. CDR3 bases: TGTGCCAGCAGCTTAGGAGGACTAGCGGATTTTTATAACACCGGGGAGCTGTTTTTT.

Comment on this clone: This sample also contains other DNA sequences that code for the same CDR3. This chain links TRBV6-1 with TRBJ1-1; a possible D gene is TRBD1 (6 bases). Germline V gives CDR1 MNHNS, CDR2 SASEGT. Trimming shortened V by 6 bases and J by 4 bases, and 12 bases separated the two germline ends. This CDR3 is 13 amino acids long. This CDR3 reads CASSDQGGTEAFF. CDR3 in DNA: TGTGCCAGCAGCGACCAAGGGGGCACTGAAGCTTTCTTT.

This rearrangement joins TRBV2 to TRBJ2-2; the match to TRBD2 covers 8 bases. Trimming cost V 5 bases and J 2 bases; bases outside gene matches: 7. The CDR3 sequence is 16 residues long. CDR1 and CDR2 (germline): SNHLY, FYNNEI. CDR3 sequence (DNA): TGTGCCAGCAGTACCGTTAGCGGGGAAAACACCGGGGAGCTGTTTTTT. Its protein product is CASSTVSGENTGELFF.

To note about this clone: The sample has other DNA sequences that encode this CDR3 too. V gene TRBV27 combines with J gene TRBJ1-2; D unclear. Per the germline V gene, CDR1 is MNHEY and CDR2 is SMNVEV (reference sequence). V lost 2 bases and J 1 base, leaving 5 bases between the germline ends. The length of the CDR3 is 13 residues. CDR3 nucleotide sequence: TGTGCCAGCAGTTTAGCGGTTAACTATGGCTACACCTTC. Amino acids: CASSLAVNYGYTF.

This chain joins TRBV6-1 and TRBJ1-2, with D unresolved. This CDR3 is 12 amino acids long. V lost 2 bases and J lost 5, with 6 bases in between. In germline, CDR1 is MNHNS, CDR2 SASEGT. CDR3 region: CASSETAYGYTF. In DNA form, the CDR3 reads TGTGCCAGCAGTGAAACAGCGTATGGCTACACCTTC.

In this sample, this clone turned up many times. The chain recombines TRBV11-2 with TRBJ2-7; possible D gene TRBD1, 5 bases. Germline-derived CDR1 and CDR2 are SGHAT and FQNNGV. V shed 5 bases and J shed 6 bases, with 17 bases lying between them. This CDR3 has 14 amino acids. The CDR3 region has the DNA TGTGCCAGCAGCCTTAGAACAGGTAGCAGCGAGCAGTACTTC. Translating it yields CASSLRTGSSEQYF.

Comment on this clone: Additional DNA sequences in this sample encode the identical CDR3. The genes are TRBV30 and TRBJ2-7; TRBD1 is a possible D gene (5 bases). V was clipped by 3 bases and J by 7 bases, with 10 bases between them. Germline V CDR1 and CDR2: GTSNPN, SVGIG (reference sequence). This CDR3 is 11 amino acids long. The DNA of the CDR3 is TGTGCCTGGAGCACCTCAGGGGAGCAGTACTTC. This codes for CAWSTSGEQYF.

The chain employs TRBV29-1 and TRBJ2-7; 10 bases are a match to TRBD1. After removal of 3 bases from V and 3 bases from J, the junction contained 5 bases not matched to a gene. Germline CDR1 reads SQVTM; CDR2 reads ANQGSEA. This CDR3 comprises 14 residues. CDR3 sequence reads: CSVETGGSVYEQYF. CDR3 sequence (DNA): TGCAGCGTTGAGACAGGGGGCTCAGTCTACGAGCAGTACTTC.

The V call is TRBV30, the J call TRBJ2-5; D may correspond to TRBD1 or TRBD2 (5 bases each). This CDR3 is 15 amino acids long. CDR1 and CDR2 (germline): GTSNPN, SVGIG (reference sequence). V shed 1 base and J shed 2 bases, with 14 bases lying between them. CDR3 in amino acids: CAWSANSGRQETQYF. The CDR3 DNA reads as TGTGCCTGGAGTGCGAATTCGGGACGGCAAGAGACCCAGTACTTC.

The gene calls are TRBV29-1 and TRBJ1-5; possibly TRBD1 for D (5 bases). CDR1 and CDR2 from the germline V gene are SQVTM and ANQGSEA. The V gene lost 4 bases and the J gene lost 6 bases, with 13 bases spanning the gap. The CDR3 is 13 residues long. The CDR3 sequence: CSVGPGGGQPQHF. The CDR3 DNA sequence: TGCAGCGTTGGTCCCGGGGGAGGTCAGCCCCAGCATTTT.

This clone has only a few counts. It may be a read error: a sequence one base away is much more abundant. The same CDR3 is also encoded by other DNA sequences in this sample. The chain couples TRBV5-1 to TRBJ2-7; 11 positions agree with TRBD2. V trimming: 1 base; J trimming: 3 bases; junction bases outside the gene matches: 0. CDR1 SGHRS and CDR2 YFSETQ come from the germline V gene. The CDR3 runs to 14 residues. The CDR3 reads CASSLTSGSYEQYF. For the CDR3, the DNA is TGCGCCAGCAGCTTGACTAGCGGGAGCTACGAGCAGTACTTC.

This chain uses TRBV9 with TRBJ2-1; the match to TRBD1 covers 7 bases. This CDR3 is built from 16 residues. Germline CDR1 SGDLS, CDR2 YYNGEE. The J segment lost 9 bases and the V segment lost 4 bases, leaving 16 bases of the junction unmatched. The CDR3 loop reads CASSPHRGPTAGEQFF. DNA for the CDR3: TGTGCCAGCAGCCCACATAGGGGGCCAACGGCCGGTGAGCAGTTCTTC.

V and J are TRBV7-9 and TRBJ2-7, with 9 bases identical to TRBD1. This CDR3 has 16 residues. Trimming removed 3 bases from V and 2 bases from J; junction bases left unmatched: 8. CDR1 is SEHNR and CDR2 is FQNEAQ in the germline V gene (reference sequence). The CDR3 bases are TGTGCCAGCAGCTTTTCCGGGACAGGGATTCCCTACGAGCAGTACTTC. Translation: CASSFSGTGIPYEQYF.

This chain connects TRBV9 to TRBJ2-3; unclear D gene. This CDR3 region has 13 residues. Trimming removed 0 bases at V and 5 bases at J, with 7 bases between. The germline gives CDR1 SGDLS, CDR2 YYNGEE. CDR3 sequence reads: CASSVEAVDTQYF. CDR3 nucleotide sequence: TGTGCCAGCAGCGTAGAGGCGGTAGATACGCAGTATTTT.

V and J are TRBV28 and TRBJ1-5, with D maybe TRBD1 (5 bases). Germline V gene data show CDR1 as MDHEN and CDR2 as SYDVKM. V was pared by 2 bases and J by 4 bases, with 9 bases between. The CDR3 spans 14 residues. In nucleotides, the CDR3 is TGTGCCAGCAGTTTAGTGGCAGGGAATCAGCCCCAGCATTTT. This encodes CASSLVAGNQPQHF. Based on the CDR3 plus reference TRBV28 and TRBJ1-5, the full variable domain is DVKVTQSSRYLVKRTGEKVFLECVQDMDHENMFWYRQDPGLGLRLIYFSYDVKMKEKGDIPEGYSVSREKKERFSLILESASTNQTSMYLCASSLVAGNQPQHFGDGTRLSIL.